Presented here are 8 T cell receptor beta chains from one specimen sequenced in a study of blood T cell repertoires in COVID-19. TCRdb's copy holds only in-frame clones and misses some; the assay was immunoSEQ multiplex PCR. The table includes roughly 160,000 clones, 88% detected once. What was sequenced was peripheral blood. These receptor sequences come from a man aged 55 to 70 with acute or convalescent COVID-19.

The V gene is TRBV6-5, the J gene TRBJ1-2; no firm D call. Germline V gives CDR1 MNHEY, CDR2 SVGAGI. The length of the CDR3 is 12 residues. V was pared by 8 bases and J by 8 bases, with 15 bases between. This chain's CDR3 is CASLGFWEGYTF. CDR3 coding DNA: TGTGCCAGCTTGGGGTTTTGGGAGGGCTACACCTTC.

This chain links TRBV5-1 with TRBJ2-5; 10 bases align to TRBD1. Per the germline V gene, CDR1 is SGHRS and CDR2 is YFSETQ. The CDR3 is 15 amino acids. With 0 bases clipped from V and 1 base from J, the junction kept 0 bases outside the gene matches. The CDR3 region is CASSLGDRGQETQYF. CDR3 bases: TGCGCCAGCAGCTTGGGGGACAGGGGCCAAGAGACCCAGTACTTC.

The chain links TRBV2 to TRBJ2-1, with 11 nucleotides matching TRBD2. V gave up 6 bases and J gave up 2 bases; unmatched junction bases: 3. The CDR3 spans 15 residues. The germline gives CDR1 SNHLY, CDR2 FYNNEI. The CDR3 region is CASRVAGGPYNEQFF. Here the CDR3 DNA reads TGTGCCAGCAGGGTAGCGGGAGGGCCCTACAATGAGCAGTTCTTC.

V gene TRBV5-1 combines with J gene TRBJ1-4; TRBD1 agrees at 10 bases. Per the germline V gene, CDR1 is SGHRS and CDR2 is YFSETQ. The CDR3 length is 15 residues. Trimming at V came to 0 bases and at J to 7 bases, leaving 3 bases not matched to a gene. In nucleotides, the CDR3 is TGCGCCAGCAGCTTGGACGGGACAGGGGTTGAAAAACTGTTTTTT. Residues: CASSLDGTGVEKLFF.

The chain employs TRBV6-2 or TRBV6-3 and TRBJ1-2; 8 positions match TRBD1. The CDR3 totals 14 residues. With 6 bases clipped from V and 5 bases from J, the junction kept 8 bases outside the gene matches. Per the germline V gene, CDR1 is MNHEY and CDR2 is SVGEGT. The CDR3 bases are TGTGCCAGCAGCCTGACAGGGGCGTGGTATGGCTACACCTTC. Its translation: CASSLTGAWYGYTF.

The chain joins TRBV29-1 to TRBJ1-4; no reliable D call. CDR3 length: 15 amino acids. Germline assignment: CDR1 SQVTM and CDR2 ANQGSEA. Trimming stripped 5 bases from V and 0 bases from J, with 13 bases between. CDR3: CSVREQHATNEKLFF. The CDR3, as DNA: TGCAGCGTTCGGGAACAGCATGCAACTAATGAAAAACTGTTTTTT.

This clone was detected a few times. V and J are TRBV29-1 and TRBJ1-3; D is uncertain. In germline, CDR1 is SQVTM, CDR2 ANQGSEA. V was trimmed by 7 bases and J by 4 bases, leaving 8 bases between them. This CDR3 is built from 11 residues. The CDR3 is CSGDSGNTIYF. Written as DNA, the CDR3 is TGCAGCGGTGATTCGGGAAACACCATATATTTT. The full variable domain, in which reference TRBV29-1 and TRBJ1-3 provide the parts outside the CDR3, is SAVISQKPSRDICQRGTSLTIQCQVDSQVTMMFWYRQQPGQSLTLIATANQGSEATYESGFVIDKFPISRPNLTFSTLTVSNMSPEDSSIYLCSGDSGNTIYFGEGSWLTVV.

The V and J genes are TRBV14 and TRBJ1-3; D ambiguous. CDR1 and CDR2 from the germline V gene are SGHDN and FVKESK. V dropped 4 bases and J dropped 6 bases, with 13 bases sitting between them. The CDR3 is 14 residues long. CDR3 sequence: CASSLRGAENTIYF. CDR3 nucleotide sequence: TGTGCCAGCAGCCTACGAGGTGCCGAAAACACCATATATTTT. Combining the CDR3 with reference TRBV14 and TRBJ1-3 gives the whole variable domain EAGVTQFPSHSVIEKGQTVTLRCDPISGHDNLYWYRRVMGKEIKFLLHFVKESKQDESGMPNNRFLAERTGGTYSTLKVQPAELEDSGVYFCASSLRGAENTIYFGEGSWLTVV.